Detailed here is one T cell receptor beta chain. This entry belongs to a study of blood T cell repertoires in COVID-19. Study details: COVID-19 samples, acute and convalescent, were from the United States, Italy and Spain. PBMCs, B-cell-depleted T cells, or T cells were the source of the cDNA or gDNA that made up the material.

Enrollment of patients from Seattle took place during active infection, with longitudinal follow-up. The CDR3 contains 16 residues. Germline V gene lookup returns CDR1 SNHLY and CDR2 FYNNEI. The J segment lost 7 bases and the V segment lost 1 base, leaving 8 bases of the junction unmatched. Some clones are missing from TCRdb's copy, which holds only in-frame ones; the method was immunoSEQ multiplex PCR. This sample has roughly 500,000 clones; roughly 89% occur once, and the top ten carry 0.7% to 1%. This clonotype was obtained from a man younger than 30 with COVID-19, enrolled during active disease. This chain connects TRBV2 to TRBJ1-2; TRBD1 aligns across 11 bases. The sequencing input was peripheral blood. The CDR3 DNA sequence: TGTGCCAGCAGTGAAGAGGCCGGGACAGGGGGTTTTGGCTACACCTTC. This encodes CASSEEAGTGGFGYTF. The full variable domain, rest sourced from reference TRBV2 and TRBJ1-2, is EPEVTQTPSHQVTQMGQEVILRCVPISNHLYFYWYRQILGQKVEFLVSFYNNEISEKSEIFDDQFSVERPDGSNFTLKIRSTKLEDSAMYFCASSEEAGTGGFGYTFGSGTRLTVV.